These T cell receptor beta chains were read from a single sample in a study of blood T cells in healthy people across ages. MiXCR, applied by TCRdb to the 5' RACE reads, yields one record per CDR3 protein. Of about 1.6 million distinct CDR3 sequences in the sample, about 31% were seen once. The sequenced sample consisted of blood. The receptors come from a woman in her twenties or thirties in good health. CDR3s include the opening cysteine and the closing phenylalanine or tryptophan. Each record gives: V gene, J gene, clone size, D gene, CDR3 protein, CDR3 DNA. D genes are given only for firm matches. Not every row has a clone size; where given, it reads once, few, many or a size class.

TRBV4-1,TRBJ1-2,few,NA,CASSQVGAGTYGYTF,TGCGCCAGCAGCCAAGTGGGAGCGGGGACCTATGGCTACACCTTC
TRBV28,TRBJ1-1,few,NA,CASSPIYGGNKNTEAFF,TGTGCCAGCAGCCCGATCTATGGGGGCAACAAGAACACTGAAGCTTTCTTT
TRBV27,TRBJ1-2,NA,NA,CASSLFRGGGGYTF,TGTGCCAGCAGTTTATTTCGGGGAGGAGGAGGCTACACCTTC
TRBV6-5,TRBJ2-7,NA,TRBD1,CASSYRGGGIPYEQYF,TGTGCCAGCAGTTACAGAGGGGGCGGCATACCCTACGAGCAGTACTTC
TRBV29-1,TRBJ1-2,NA,NA,CSGVSVRYGYTF,TGCAGCGGTGTTTCGGTTCGCTATGGCTACACCTTC
TRBV15,TRBJ1-2,once,NA,CATSRSRWLQGWWGYTF,TGTGCCACCAGCAGGAGTAGGTGGCTCCAAGGCTGGTGGGGCTACACCTTC
TRBV10-3,TRBJ2-5,NA,TRBD2,CAISETSGLRETQYF,TGTGCCATCAGTGAGACCTCGGGACTACGGGAGACCCAGTACTTC
TRBV20-1,TRBJ1-6,few,TRBD1,CSAADRGRNSPLHF,TGCAGTGCAGCCGACAGGGGGCGAAATTCACCCCTCCACTTT
TRBV7-2,TRBJ1-2,NA,NA,CARRLGGPNYGYTF,TGTGCCAGGCGATTGGGGGGACCCAACTATGGCTACACCTTC
TRBV27,TRBJ2-7,many,TRBD1,CASSLTGTGGYEQYF,TGTGCCAGCAGTTTAACCGGGACAGGGGGCTACGAGCAGTACTTC
TRBV6-5,TRBJ2-7,few,TRBD1,CASSYLGTGSEQYF,TGTGCCAGCAGTTACTTGGGGACAGGTAGCGAGCAGTACTTC
TRBV5-4,TRBJ2-3,NA,TRBD2,CASSLKTSGFGDTQYF,TGTGCCAGCAGCTTGAAGACTAGCGGGTTTGGAGATACACAGTATTTT
TRBV5-6,TRBJ2-3,few,NA,CASSLGRGRGADTQYF,TGTGCCAGCAGCTTGGGAAGGGGAAGGGGTGCAGATACGCAGTATTTT
TRBV2,TRBJ2-1,NA,TRBD2,CASGGGLADRSSYNEQFF,TGTGCCAGCGGGGGCGGACTAGCGGACAGGAGCTCCTACAATGAGCAGTTCTTC
TRBV20-1,TRBJ2-3,few,NA,CSEHSSSTDTQYF,TGCAGTGAACATTCATCTAGCACAGATACGCAGTATTTT
TRBV5-1,TRBJ2-7,many,NA,CASRSGGGLTYEQYF,TGCGCCAGCAGATCGGGGGGCGGATTAACCTACGAGCAGTACTTC
TRBV29-1,TRBJ2-7,many,NA,CSVEGLRQSYEQYF,TGCAGCGTTGAAGGATTGCGACAATCCTACGAGCAGTACTTC
TRBV5-1,TRBJ2-3,NA,TRBD2,CVSSPGTSGYTDTQYF,TGCGTCAGCAGCCCCGGGACTAGCGGATACACAGATACGCAGTATTTT
TRBV5-1,TRBJ2-5,many,NA,CASSTGFEQETQYF,TGCGCCAGCAGTACAGGGTTCGAACAAGAGACCCAGTACTTC
TRBV5-1,TRBJ2-5,many,NA,CASSLGGPGETQYF,TGTGCCAGCAGCTTAGGGGGGCCGGGCGAGACCCAGTACTTC
TRBV5-1,TRBJ1-1,few,NA,CASRPGYRRTEAFF,TGCGCCAGCAGACCCGGTTACAGGCGGACTGAAGCTTTCTTT
TRBV7-9,TRBJ2-7,NA,TRBD1,CASSTRGDREDYEQYF,TGTGCCAGCAGCACCCGGGGGGACAGGGAGGACTACGAGCAGTACTTC
TRBV11-2,TRBJ2-1,few,TRBD1,CASSPRTGPGNEQFF,TGTGCCAGCAGCCCCCGGACAGGGCCCGGGAATGAGCAGTTCTTC
TRBV29-1,TRBJ1-2,NA,NA,CSVEKPREGYDYGYTF,TGCAGCGTTGAAAAGCCCAGGGAGGGATATGACTATGGCTACACCTTC
TRBV27,TRBJ2-4,NA,TRBD1,CASSSYRDRLLAKNIQYF,TGTGCCAGCAGTTCGTACCGGGACAGGTTATTAGCCAAAAACATTCAGTACTTC
TRBV4-1,TRBJ1-1,few,NA,CASSRSGPNTEAFF,TGCGCCAGCAGCCGGTCCGGACCGAACACTGAAGCTTTCTTT
TRBV28,TRBJ2-6,NA,NA,CASSSFRGPSGANVLTF,TGTGCCAGCAGTTCCTTTCGAGGGCCCTCTGGGGCCAACGTCCTGACTTTC
TRBV3-1,TRBJ2-7,NA,NA,CASSHGDRLYEQYF,TGTGCCAGCAGCCATGGAGACAGGCTCTACGAGCAGTACTTC
TRBV9,TRBJ1-5,NA,NA,CASSPRAEQQPQHF,TGTGCCAGCAGCCCCAGGGCAGAGCAACAGCCCCAGCATTTT
TRBV7-2,TRBJ1-1,NA,NA,CASTRDGRGSTEAFF,TGTGCCAGCACCAGGGATGGACGGGGATCCACTGAAGCTTTCTTT
TRBV6-1,TRBJ1-5,NA,NA,CASRKGGDRTQPQHF,TGTGCCAGCAGGAAAGGGGGAGACAGGACTCAGCCCCAGCATTTT
TRBV7-9,TRBJ1-4,NA,NA,CASSSKESPTNEKLFF,TGTGCCAGCAGCTCTAAGGAGTCTCCTACTAATGAAAAACTGTTTTTT
TRBV20-1,TRBJ2-1,NA,NA,CSADPRVKTYNEQFF,TGCAGTGCGGACCCGAGAGTTAAGACCTACAATGAGCAGTTCTTC
TRBV6-5,TRBJ1-2,NA,NA,CASRDWTNGYTF,TGTGCCAGCCGAGATTGGACGAATGGCTACACCTTC
TRBV5-1,TRBJ1-4,few,TRBD1,CASSSQGANEKLFF,TGCGCCAGCAGCTCCCAGGGGGCTAATGAAAAACTGTTTTTT
TRBV7-3,TRBJ1-1,few,NA,CASSLEGLTEAFF,TGTGCCAGCAGCTTAGAAGGGTTGACTGAAGCTTTCTTT
TRBV20-1,TRBJ1-2,NA,NA,CSARGTPRDYGYTF,TGCAGTGCTAGAGGCACCCCCCGGGACTATGGCTACACCTTC
TRBV30,TRBJ2-5,few,NA,CAWKRGTHQETQYF,TGTGCCTGGAAAAGGGGGACCCACCAAGAGACCCAGTACTTC
TRBV20-1,TRBJ1-5,once,TRBD1,CSARNGGQGSSRSNQPQHF,TGCAGTGCTAGAAATGGGGGACAGGGGAGTTCTAGGAGCAATCAGCCCCAGCATTTT
TRBV5-1,TRBJ2-5,NA,TRBD2,CASYRASGVQETQYF,TGCGCCAGCTACCGGGCTAGCGGGGTCCAAGAGACCCAGTACTTC
TRBV5-1,TRBJ2-1,NA,NA,CASSLEVTSSYNEQFF,TGCGCCAGCAGCTTGGAGGTTACCAGCTCCTACAATGAGCAGTTCTTC
TRBV20-1,TRBJ1-2,NA,NA,CSASPSGGRGDTGYTF,TGCAGTGCTAGTCCTTCCGGGGGCAGGGGAGATACAGGCTACACCTTC
TRBV29-1,TRBJ2-1,NA,NA,CSVEGEGLWEQFF,TGCAGCGTTGAAGGAGAAGGACTTTGGGAGCAGTTCTTC
TRBV7-2,TRBJ2-5,few,TRBD1,CASSLTGMLVETQYF,TGTGCCAGCAGCTTGACAGGGATGCTGGTGGAGACCCAGTACTTC
TRBV9,TRBJ1-1,NA,NA,CASSPRTKAFF,TGTGCCAGCAGCCCCCGGACGAAAGCTTTCTTT
TRBV25-1,TRBJ2-4,NA,NA,CASRGRLHDAQYF,TGTGCCAGCAGGGGGAGACTTCACGACGCGCAGTACTTC
TRBV6-6,TRBJ2-7,few,NA,CASSYTPGFSYEQYF,TGTGCCAGCAGTTACACTCCGGGATTCTCCTACGAGCAGTACTTC
TRBV14,TRBJ2-7,once,TRBD2,CASSLGTSGRGNEQYF,TGTGCCAGCAGCCTCGGGACTAGCGGGAGGGGAAACGAGCAGTACTTC
TRBV29-1,TRBJ2-7,many,TRBD2,CSVDGTSGPSYEQYF,TGCAGCGTCGACGGGACTAGCGGTCCCTCCTACGAGCAGTACTTC
TRBV28,TRBJ1-2,NA,NA,CASNNRNYGYTF,TGTGCCAGCAACAACAGAAACTATGGCTACACCTTC
TRBV7-9,TRBJ2-1,NA,NA,CASSLEQSSYNVQFF,TGTGCCAGCAGCTTAGAGCAGAGCTCCTACAATGTGCAGTTCTTC
TRBV10-2,TRBJ2-5,few,TRBD1,CASSDRGTGIEQYF,TGCGCCAGCAGTGATCGTGGGACAGGGATAGAGCAGTACTTC
TRBV7-2,TRBJ1-1,NA,NA,CASKPNMNTEAFF,TGTGCCAGCAAACCAAACATGAACACTGAAGCTTTCTTT
TRBV27,TRBJ2-7,once,TRBD2,CASSPGLAVWYF,TGTGCCAGCAGTCCGGGACTAGCGGTGTGGTACTTC
TRBV2,TRBJ2-1,NA,NA,CASSVTGGKYNEQFF,TGTGCCAGCAGTGTGACGGGGGGCAAATACAATGAGCAGTTCTTC
TRBV20-1,TRBJ2-3,NA,NA,CSAGTGYYTDTQYF,TGCAGTGCGGGAACGGGGTACTACACAGATACGCAGTATTTT
TRBV29-1,TRBJ2-7,few,TRBD2,CSVEDPLAGGSYEQYF,TGCAGCGTTGAAGATCCCTTAGCGGGAGGATCCTACGAGCAGTACTTC